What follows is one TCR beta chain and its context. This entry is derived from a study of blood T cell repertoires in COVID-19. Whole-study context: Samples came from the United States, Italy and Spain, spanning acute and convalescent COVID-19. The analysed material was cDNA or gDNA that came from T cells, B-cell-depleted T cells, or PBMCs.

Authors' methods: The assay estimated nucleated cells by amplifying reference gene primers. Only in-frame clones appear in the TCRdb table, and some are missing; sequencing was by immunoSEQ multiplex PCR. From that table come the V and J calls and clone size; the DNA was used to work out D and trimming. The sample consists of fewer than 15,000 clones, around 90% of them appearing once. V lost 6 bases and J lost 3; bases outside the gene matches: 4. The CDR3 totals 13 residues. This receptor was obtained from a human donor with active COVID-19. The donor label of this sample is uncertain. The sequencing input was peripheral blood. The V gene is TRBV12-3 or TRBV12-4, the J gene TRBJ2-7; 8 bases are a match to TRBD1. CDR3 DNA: TGTGCCAGCAGGGGGGACAGGCACTACGAGCAGTACTTC. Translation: CASRGDRHYEQYF.